The sequence of this T cell receptor beta chain was determined in a study of T-cell reconstitution after alpha-beta-depleted transplantation in children. Whole-study results and caveats: Several hundred expanded graft clones reportedly supplied alpha-beta T cells about two months after transplant.

Using unique molecular identifiers, the investigators prepared the TCRbeta library. A single record per CDR3 protein comes from TCRdb applying MiXCR to the PCR reads. The sample has 450,000 to 550,000 distinct CDR3 sequences; 9.5% to 12% are singletons. Details on this clonotype: No antigen is known for it.

The CDR3 sequence is 15 residues long. From germline, CDR1 is LGHDT and CDR2 YNNKEL (reference sequence). Trimming shortened V by 1 base and J by 0 bases, and 7 bases separated the two germline ends. This TCR came from a female patient between 2 and 15 years old who had a stem cell transplant for aplastic anemia, so the T cells may come from the graft donor. Sequenced here: PBMCs, mostly from graft donor cells, sampled 180 days after TCRalphabeta/CD19-depleted stem cell transplant. The chain links TRBV3-1 to TRBJ2-1; no clear D gene. DNA of the CDR3: TGTGCCAGCAGCCAAGCACCATTCTCCTACAATGAGCAGTTCTTC. Translated: CASSQAPFSYNEQFF.